This T cell receptor beta chain comes out of a study of blood T cell repertoires in COVID-19. Study details: COVID-19 samples, acute and convalescent, were from the United States, Italy and Spain.

Followed longitudinally, the Seattle patients had been enrolled during active infection. CDR3 length: 14 residues. CDR1 is MRHNA and CDR2 is SNTAGT in the germline V gene. The V end lost 2 bases, the J end lost 5 bases, and 9 bases lay between the germline ends. TCRdb's copy holds only in-frame clones and misses some; the assay was immunoSEQ multiplex PCR. The table lists just under 350,000 clones, about 87% of them singletons. This receptor was obtained from a woman between 50 and 59 years old with COVID-19, enrolled during active disease. V gene TRBV6-4 combines with J gene TRBJ2-2; weak D call: TRBD1 (5 bases). The sample consisted of peripheral blood. Here the CDR3 DNA reads TGTGCCAGCAGTGACAGGGGCGGAACCGGGGAGCTGTTTTTT. Its translation is CASSDRGGTGELFF.